The rows below give T cell receptor beta chains drawn from one sample of a study of STAT5B mutations in CD4+ large granular lymphocyte leukemia. The assay was immunoSEQ multiplex PCR, and TCRdb's table has in-frame clones only and misses some. The repertoire includes 1,100 or so clones, roughly 80% of them detected once, and approximately 96% sits in the top ten. The sequenced material came from PBMCs. The receptors were gathered from a man aged 65 to 79 with CD4+ T-cell large granular lymphocyte leukemia. CDR3s include the opening cysteine and the closing phenylalanine or tryptophan. Each record gives: clone size, CDR3 length, D gene, V gene, J gene, CDR3 DNA, CDR3 protein. A D gene is named only where the DNA matches it firmly. The listing skips clone size in some rows; elsewhere it reads once, few, many or a size class.

abundance: .; len: 17; d_gene: .; v_gene: TRBV4-1; j_gene: TRBJ2-5; CDR3nt: TGCGCCAGCAGCCGAAACTGGGGAAGCTCATCGGAGGAGACCCAGTACTTC; CDR3aa: CASSRNWGSSSEETQYF
abundance: .; len: 15; d_gene: .; v_gene: TRBV2; j_gene: TRBJ1-2; CDR3nt: TGTGCCAGCAGCAAAGAAGTAGGGACCAGCTATGGCTACACCTTC; CDR3aa: CASSKEVGTSYGYTF
abundance: .; len: 17; d_gene: .; v_gene: TRBV7-9; j_gene: TRBJ1-6; CDR3nt: TGTGCCAGCAGCTTAGGAGTAGGCAGCTCCTATAATTCACCCCTCCACTTT; CDR3aa: CASSLGVGSSYNSPLHF
abundance: .; len: 13; d_gene: TRBD1; v_gene: TRBV6-4; j_gene: TRBJ2-5; CDR3nt: TGTGCCAGCAGTTACCAGGGACAGAGTAAGCAGTACTTC; CDR3aa: CASSYQGQSKQYF
abundance: once; len: 13; d_gene: .; v_gene: TRBV9; j_gene: TRBJ2-1; CDR3nt: TGTGCCAGCAGATCTAGTGTGGCGAATGAGCAGTTCTTC; CDR3aa: CASRSSVANEQFF
abundance: .; len: 17; d_gene: .; v_gene: TRBV27; j_gene: TRBJ1-4; CDR3nt: TGTGCCAGCAGTTCGCGCCTTACAGGGCCCACTAATGAAAAACTGTTTTTT; CDR3aa: CASSSRLTGPTNEKLFF
abundance: .; len: 12; d_gene: .; v_gene: TRBV11-3; j_gene: TRBJ1-1; CDR3nt: TGTGCCAGCAGCTTATCGAGCACTGAAGCTTTCTTT; CDR3aa: CASSLSSTEAFF
abundance: .; len: 16; d_gene: .; v_gene: TRBV11-3; j_gene: TRBJ1-4; CDR3nt: TGTGCCAGCAGCTCCCTCTGGGCAGGCAGTAATGAAAAACTGTTTTTT; CDR3aa: CASSSLWAGSNEKLFF
abundance: .; len: 11; d_gene: .; v_gene: TRBV2; j_gene: TRBJ2-3; CDR3nt: TGTGCCAGCAGCACAACAGATACGCAGTATTTT; CDR3aa: CASSTTDTQYF
abundance: .; len: 14; d_gene: .; v_gene: TRBV5-1; j_gene: TRBJ1-1; CDR3nt: TGCGCCAGCAGCGTCAGAGCTAGGGCCACTGAAGCTTTCTTT; CDR3aa: CASSVRARATEAFF
abundance: once; len: 13; d_gene: .; v_gene: TRBV28; j_gene: TRBJ2-7; CDR3nt: TGTGCCAGCAGTCAGCACAGCTCCTACGAGCAGTACTTC; CDR3aa: CASSQHSSYEQYF
abundance: .; len: 15; d_gene: .; v_gene: TRBV4-3; j_gene: TRBJ1-2; CDR3nt: TGCGCCAGCAGCCAAGATGGGCAGCCCCAGGGTGGCTACACCTTC; CDR3aa: CASSQDGQPQGGYTF
abundance: .; len: 14; d_gene: .; v_gene: TRBV28; j_gene: TRBJ1-2; CDR3nt: TGTGCCAGCAGTTTGGACCTCCAAGGGTATGGCTACACCTTC; CDR3aa: CASSLDLQGYGYTF
abundance: .; len: 12; d_gene: .; v_gene: TRBV6-6; j_gene: TRBJ1-6; CDR3nt: TGTGCCAGCAGTCCAGGGGAATCACCCCTCCACTTT; CDR3aa: CASSPGESPLHF
abundance: .; len: 13; d_gene: .; v_gene: TRBV2; j_gene: TRBJ1-1; CDR3nt: TGTGCCAGCAGGAGTCTATTGGGCACTGAAGCTTTCTTT; CDR3aa: CASRSLLGTEAFF
abundance: .; len: 18; d_gene: TRBD1; v_gene: TRBV15; j_gene: TRBJ2-1; CDR3nt: TGTGCCACCAGCAGATCGATTTCCGGGACAGGGAGGATAGATGAGCAGTTCTTC; CDR3aa: CATSRSISGTGRIDEQFF
abundance: .; len: 16; d_gene: TRBD2; v_gene: TRBV7-2; j_gene: TRBJ2-2; CDR3nt: TGTGCCAGCAGCTTCGCGCGGGGGGGGAACACCGGGGAGCTGTTTTTT; CDR3aa: CASSFARGGNTGELFF